In this sample, the clone carrying this T cell receptor (beta chain) turned up a few times. Making the TCR beta libraries involved quantitative 5'-RACE with molecular barcodes. Each CDR3 protein gets one entry after TCRdb re-called the 5' RACE reads with MiXCR. The repertoire has about 320,000 distinct CDR3 sequences, 9.5% to 13% of them found once; the top ten carry 9.1%. The CDR3 is 16 residues long. Germline V CDR1 and CDR2: SEHNR, FQNEAQ (reference sequence). V was pared by 1 base and J by 7 bases, with 16 bases between. This sample is drawn from a study of CD8 T cells in ankylosing spondylitis. What was sequenced was blood, either unsorted or a sorted T cell fraction (not recorded which). The chain has TRBV7-9 and TRBJ1-4; D remains ambiguous. The source of this sequence is a female donor with ankylosing spondylitis or in good health (not recorded which). The CDR3 bases are TGTGCCAGCAGCTTAGGCGACCGCGGTGTGAGTGAAAAACTGTTTTTT. This codes for CASSLGDRGVSEKLFF.